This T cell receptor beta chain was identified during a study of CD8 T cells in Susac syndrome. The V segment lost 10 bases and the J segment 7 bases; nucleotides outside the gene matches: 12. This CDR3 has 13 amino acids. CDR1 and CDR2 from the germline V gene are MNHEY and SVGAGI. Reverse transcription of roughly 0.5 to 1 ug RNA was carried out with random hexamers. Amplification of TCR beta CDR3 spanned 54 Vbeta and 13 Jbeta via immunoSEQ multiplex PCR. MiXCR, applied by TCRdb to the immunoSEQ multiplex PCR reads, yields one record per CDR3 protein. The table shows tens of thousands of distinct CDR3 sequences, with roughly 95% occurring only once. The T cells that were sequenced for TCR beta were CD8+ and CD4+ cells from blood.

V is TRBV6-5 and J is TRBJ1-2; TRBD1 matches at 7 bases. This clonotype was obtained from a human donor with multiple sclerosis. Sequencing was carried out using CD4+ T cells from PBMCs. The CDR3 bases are TGTGCCACCTTCGACAGGGACAGAAGTGGCTACACCTTC. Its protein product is CATFDRDRSGYTF.